Reported below is one T cell receptor (beta chain). This specimen belongs to a study of blood T cell repertoires in COVID-19. As for the study in general: Acute and convalescent COVID-19 samples came from the United States, Italy and Spain. Sample material is recorded as cDNA or gDNA derived from T cells, B-cell-depleted T cells, or PBMCs.

In the original workflow: Nucleated cell counts were estimated from reference gene primer amplification. The repertoire was sequenced with immunoSEQ multiplex PCR; TCRdb's copy has only in-frame clones and lacks some. That table gives V, J and clone size, and the DNA gave D and trimming. The profile shows approximately 93,000 clones, about 90% of them singletons. This CDR3 comprises 14 residues. The germline V gene has CDR1 MDHEN and CDR2 SYDVKM. Trimming took off 8 bases at V and 3 bases at J, with 13 bases between the two ends. Sequencing input: peripheral blood. J is TRBJ2-2 and V is TRBV28; D is perhaps TRBD2 (6 bases). This clonotype originated in a human donor in a cohort sampled during active COVID-19. The CDR3 protein is CASGGLAYTGELFF. The CDR3 region has the DNA TGTGCCAGCGGCGGGCTAGCGTACACCGGGGAGCTGTTTTTT.